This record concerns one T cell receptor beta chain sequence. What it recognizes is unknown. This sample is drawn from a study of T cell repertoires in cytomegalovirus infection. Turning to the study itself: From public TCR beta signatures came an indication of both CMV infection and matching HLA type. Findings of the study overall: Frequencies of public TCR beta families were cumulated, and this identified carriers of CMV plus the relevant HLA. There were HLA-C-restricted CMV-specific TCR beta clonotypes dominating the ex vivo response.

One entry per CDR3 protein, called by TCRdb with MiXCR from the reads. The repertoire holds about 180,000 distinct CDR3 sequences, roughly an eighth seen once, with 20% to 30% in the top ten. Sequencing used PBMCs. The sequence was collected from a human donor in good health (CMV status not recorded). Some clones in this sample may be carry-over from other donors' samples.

CDR3 protein: CASSPGDSEQFF. CDR3 DNA sequence: TGTGCCAGCTCACCTGGGGACAGTGAGCAGTTCTTC. The V call is TRBV18, the J call TRBJ2-1, with 7 bases that match TRBD1. J gave up 9 bases and V 3 bases, and 2 bases lay outside the gene matches. Germline CDR1 KGHSH, CDR2 LQKENI. The CDR3 consists of 12 residues. Using reference TRBV18 and TRBJ2-1 for the parts outside the CDR3, the full variable domain is NAGVMQNPRHLVRRRGQEARLRCSPMKGHSHVYWYRQLPEEGLKFMVYLQKENIIDESGMPKERFSAEFPKEGPSILRIQQVVRGDSAAYFCASSPGDSEQFFGPGTRLTVL.